A selection of T cell receptor beta chains follows, all from one sample in a study of T-cell memory formation after mild COVID-19. TCRdb passed the 5' RACE reads through MiXCR, listing each CDR3 protein once. The repertoire holds 400,000 to 500,000 distinct CDR3 sequences, 20% seen once, with roughly 8% in the top ten. Input material: PBMCs or a T cell subset sorted from them (not recorded which). The source is an adult woman who had mild COVID-19 (a few samples of this study predate the infection). Cell type and time point are not known. The CDR3 runs from the conserved cysteine through the conserved F or W. The order of the fields is D gene, J gene, clone size, V gene, CDR3 DNA, CDR3 protein. D genes are given only for firm matches. Expanded clones are given a class, and other clones once, few, many or no size at all.

TRBD1	TRBJ2-5	-	TRBV29-1	TGCAGCGTCCCCGGCACAGGGGGAGGAGAGACCCAGTACTTC	CSVPGTGGGETQYF
TRBD1	TRBJ1-6	few	TRBV4-1	TGCGCCAGCAGCCCGGGACAGATAAATTCACCCCTCCACTTT	CASSPGQINSPLHF
TRBD1	TRBJ2-7	-	TRBV7-9	TGTGCCAGCAGCTTACCGGGACAGGGCTTCCACGAGCAGTACTTC	CASSLPGQGFHEQYF
-	TRBJ2-3	few	TRBV15	TGTGCCACCAGCACTCGAGGGGCCGGATCAGATACGCAGTATTTT	CATSTRGAGSDTQYF
-	TRBJ1-3	few	TRBV29-1	TGCAGCGTTGACCCCGGTGGCTCTGGAAACACCATATATTTT	CSVDPGGSGNTIYF
TRBD2	TRBJ2-5	once	TRBV6-5	TGTGCCAGCACCCCCGGGGGCGGGAGGAGCCCCCAAGAGACCCAGTACTTC	CASTPGGGRSPQETQYF
TRBD2	TRBJ2-1	-	TRBV20-1	TGCAGTGCACGGACTAGCGGGGGTCCTGAGCAGTTCTTC	CSARTSGGPEQFF
-	TRBJ2-5	-	TRBV9	TGTGCCAGCAGCGTGACCGGGACTGAAGAGACCCAGTACTTC	CASSVTGTEETQYF
-	TRBJ2-3	few	TRBV19	TGTGCCAGTAGTCCCGGGGAACTAGCCGACACAGATACGCAGTATTTT	CASSPGELADTDTQYF
TRBD1	TRBJ2-1	few	TRBV5-1	TGCGCCAGCAGCTTGTTACAGGGGAGCCATGAGCAGTTCTTC	CASSLLQGSHEQFF
-	TRBJ2-7	few	TRBV12-3/TRBV12-4	TGTGCCAGCAATCCTCGGGGGCTCTCCTACGAGCAGTACTTC	CASNPRGLSYEQYF
-	TRBJ2-3	few	TRBV29-1	TGCAGCGTTGATGGCCTGGGGAGGTACCCCGGCACAGATACGCAGTATTTT	CSVDGLGRYPGTDTQYF
-	TRBJ1-2	-	TRBV6-6	TGTGCCAGCAGTCCGGGTCATAACTATGGCTACACCTTC	CASSPGHNYGYTF
-	TRBJ1-2	-	TRBV6-1	TGTGCCAGCAGCTTCTCGAGTGGCTACACCTTC	CASSFSSGYTF
-	TRBJ1-1	-	TRBV7-9	TGTGCCAGCAGCTTGACCCCCCCTAGGGACTTTGAAGCTTTCTTT	CASSLTPPRDFEAFF
-	TRBJ2-2	-	TRBV7-6	TGTGCCAGCAGCTTTCTCGGGGAGCTGTTTTTT	CASSFLGELFF
-	TRBJ2-2	-	TRBV5-6	TGTGCCAGCAGCTTGGTGGCCGGGGAGCTGTTTTTT	CASSLVAGELFF
-	TRBJ2-1	few	TRBV12-3/TRBV12-4	TGTGCCAGCAGCGCTATATCCGGTGAGCAGTTCTTC	CASSAISGEQFF
TRBD2	TRBJ2-3	-	TRBV6-5	TGTGCCAGCAGTTACCCTACCACAGGACTAGCGGGGATTCTTCGACCCACAGATACGCAGTATTTT	CASSYPTTGLAGILRPTDTQYF
-	TRBJ1-1	few	TRBV19	TGTGCCAGTAGTATGGGGGTGAGCATGAACACTGAAGCTTTCTTT	CASSMGVSMNTEAFF
TRBD2	TRBJ2-6	-	TRBV11-2	TGTGCCAGCAGCACTCGGACTAGCGGGGGGGACCACCGCGTCCTGACTTTC	CASSTRTSGGDHRVLTF
-	TRBJ2-1	many	TRBV6-5	TGTGCCAGCAGTTACTGGCGGGCAGCGTACAATGAGCAGTTCTTC	CASSYWRAAYNEQFF
-	TRBJ2-2	-	TRBV7-2	TGTGCCAGCAGCCGACCGGGGTCCGGGGAGCTGTTTTTT	CASSRPGSGELFF
-	TRBJ1-4	-	TRBV28	TGTGCCAGCAGTTTATTAGCGGCCAACGAGGGGGAAAAACTGTTTTTT	CASSLLAANEGEKLFF
-	TRBJ1-1	few	TRBV5-1	TGCGCCAGCAGCTTGAGGGCCGGATGGACTGAAGCTTTCTTT	CASSLRAGWTEAFF
TRBD2	TRBJ2-1	-	TRBV5-1	TGCGCCAGCAGCACCGGTAGCGGGGTGGGATACAATGAGCAGTTCTTC	CASSTGSGVGYNEQFF
TRBD2	TRBJ2-3	few	TRBV4-2	TGTGCCAGCAGCCACGGACTAGCGGGAGAGTGGGGCACAGATACGCAGTATTTT	CASSHGLAGEWGTDTQYF
-	TRBJ2-7	-	TRBV7-9	TGTGCCAGCAGCTCGGGACGGATCGAGCAGTACTTC	CASSSGRIEQYF
-	TRBJ2-1	-	TRBV29-1	TGCAGCGTTGAATTCCCGGACTACAATGAGCAGTTCTTC	CSVEFPDYNEQFF
-	TRBJ1-1	-	TRBV15	TGTGCCACCAGCACCCGGGACGGTGGCACTGAAGCTTTCTTT	CATSTRDGGTEAFF
-	TRBJ2-3	few	TRBV7-6	TGTGCCAGCAGCTTAACAGGGTCCCGCACAGATACGCAGTATTTT	CASSLTGSRTDTQYF
-	TRBJ2-7	few	TRBV12-3/TRBV12-4	TGTGCCAGCAGTAGGAGTGGGTCCTACGAGCAGTACTTC	CASSRSGSYEQYF
-	TRBJ1-1	few	TRBV4-2	TGTGCCAGCAGCCAAGATGGGACTTTGAACACTGAAGCTTTCTTT	CASSQDGTLNTEAFF
-	TRBJ2-5	few	TRBV29-1	TGCAGCGTTGACCCCGGGGCTGTATTTTCAGAGACCCAGTACTTC	CSVDPGAVFSETQYF
-	TRBJ1-5	-	TRBV12-3/TRBV12-4	TGTGCCAGCAGTTTATTAGGTTGGACAGGCAATCAGCCCCAGCATTTT	CASSLLGWTGNQPQHF
-	TRBJ1-1	-	TRBV29-1	TGCAGCGTTGTTGACATCGAAGCTTTCTTT	CSVVDIEAFF
-	TRBJ1-4	few	TRBV18	TGTGCCAGCTCACCCCGACTCGGGGATGAAAAACTGTTTTTT	CASSPRLGDEKLFF
TRBD1	TRBJ2-1	few	TRBV27	TGTGCCAGCAGGCCCCTGACAGGGCTTACCACAAATGAGCAGTTCTTC	CASRPLTGLTTNEQFF
-	TRBJ2-1	few	TRBV7-2	TGTGCCAGCAGCTCGTTTTTGACGAGCTCCTACAATGAGCAGTTCTTC	CASSSFLTSSYNEQFF
-	TRBJ2-7	-	TRBV7-9	TGTGCCAGCAGCTTAGATTTCGCCGGGAACCTTCGCGAGCAGTACTTC	CASSLDFAGNLREQYF
TRBD1	TRBJ1-2	-	TRBV20-1	TGCAGTGCTTGGGACAGGGGGGATTACACCTTC	CSAWDRGDYTF
-	TRBJ2-1	-	TRBV19	TGTGCCAGCAGTCGTATGAGTCTTGGCTACAATGAGCAGTTCTTC	CASSRMSLGYNEQFF
TRBD1	TRBJ1-1	few	TRBV5-1	TGCGCCAGCAGCCGCGGACAGGGCGAAGCTTTCTTT	CASSRGQGEAFF
-	TRBJ2-7	-	TRBV11-3	TGTGCCAGCAGCTTAGGGGGGCAGCAGTACTTC	CASSLGGQQYF
-	TRBJ2-5	-	TRBV12-3/TRBV12-4	TGTGCCACCTCCAGGGGTCGGGGGACCCAGTACTTC	CATSRGRGTQYF
TRBD2	TRBJ2-3	-	TRBV7-3	TGTGCCAGCAGCTCAGGACTAGCGGGAGGAGATACGCAGTATTTT	CASSSGLAGGDTQYF
-	TRBJ2-1	few	TRBV20-1	TGCAGTGCTCCCACCGGGTCCGGGGTGAGTGAGCAGTTCTTC	CSAPTGSGVSEQFF
-	TRBJ1-1	-	TRBV4-1	TGCGCCAGCAGCCAACGGGGTGATGAAGCTTTCTTT	CASSQRGDEAFF
TRBD1	TRBJ1-1	few	TRBV27	TGTGCCAGCACCCAGACTGTCGTGGGACAGGGAAAGGTTCAGGCTTTCTTT	CASTQTVVGQGKVQAFF
-	TRBJ2-7	-	TRBV5-1	TGCGCCAGCAGCTCGGCCGGGGCCCTCTACGAGCAGTACTTC	CASSSAGALYEQYF
-	TRBJ2-6	few	TRBV12-3/TRBV12-4	TGTGCCAGCAGCCCCTACCCCTGGGGGAAGGGGGCCAACGTCCTGACTTTC	CASSPYPWGKGANVLTF
TRBD2	TRBJ2-1	few	TRBV20-1	TGCAGTGCTAGAGCGGGGGGGCCGAAAAATGAGCAGTTCTTC	CSARAGGPKNEQFF
TRBD2	TRBJ2-3	few	TRBV20-1	TGCAGTGCTCCCGTACCGGGAGGAGCCACAGATACGCAGTATTTT	CSAPVPGGATDTQYF
-	TRBJ2-7	few	TRBV6-2/TRBV6-3	TGTGCCAGCAGTTACTCCAGGACCTACGAGCAGTACTTC	CASSYSRTYEQYF
-	TRBJ2-3	-	TRBV12-3/TRBV12-4	TGTGCCAGCAGTTTCCGGGGTTCTTTAGCGGATACGCAGTATTTT	CASSFRGSLADTQYF
TRBD2	TRBJ2-5	many	TRBV3-1	TGTGCCAGCAGCCAAGTCCGGACTAGCGTCGAGACCCAGTACTTC	CASSQVRTSVETQYF